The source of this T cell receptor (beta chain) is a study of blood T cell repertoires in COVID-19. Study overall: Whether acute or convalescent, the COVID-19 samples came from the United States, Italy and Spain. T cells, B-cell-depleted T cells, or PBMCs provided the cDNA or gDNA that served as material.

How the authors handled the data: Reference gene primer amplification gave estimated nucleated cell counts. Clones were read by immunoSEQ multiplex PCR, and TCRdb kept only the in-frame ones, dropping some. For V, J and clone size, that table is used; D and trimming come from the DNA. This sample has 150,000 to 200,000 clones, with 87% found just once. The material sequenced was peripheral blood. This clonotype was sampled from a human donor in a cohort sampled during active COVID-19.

Here the CDR3 DNA reads TGCGCCCGACGACGGCAGGTGGTCCACGAGCAGTACTTC. Translation: CARRRQVVHEQYF. The chain uses TRBV23-1 and TRBJ2-7; D is unresolved. TRBV23-1 is an ORF, and what it does is uncertain. The CDR3 is 13 amino acids. Between the trimmed V and J ends, which lost 11 bases and 5 bases, there was a span of 19 bases.